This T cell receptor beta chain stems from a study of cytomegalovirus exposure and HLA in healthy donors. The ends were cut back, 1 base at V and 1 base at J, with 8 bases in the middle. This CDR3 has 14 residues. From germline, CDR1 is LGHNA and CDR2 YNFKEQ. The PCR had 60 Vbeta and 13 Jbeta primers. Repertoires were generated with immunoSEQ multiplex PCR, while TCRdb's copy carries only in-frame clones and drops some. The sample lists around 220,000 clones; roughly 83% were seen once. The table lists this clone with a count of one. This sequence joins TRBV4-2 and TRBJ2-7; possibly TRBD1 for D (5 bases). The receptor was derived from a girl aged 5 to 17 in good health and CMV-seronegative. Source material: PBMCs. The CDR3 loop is CASSQGKGSYEQYF. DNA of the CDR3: TGTGCCAGCAGCCAAGGGAAGGGGTCCTACGAGCAGTACTTC.